The 17 T cell receptor beta chains listed next were all sequenced from one sample in a study of blood T cells in healthy people across ages. Combining a sample-barcoded 5' primer with a J-beta primer mix, a second PCR ran for roughly 7 to 12 cycles. In TCRdb, the 5' RACE reads were re-called with MiXCR into one record per CDR3 protein. The sample has approximately 730,000 distinct CDR3 sequences; more than 40% are singletons. Sequencing was performed on blood. Receptor source: a woman in her fifties or sixties in good health.

This chain connects TRBV20-1 to TRBJ2-1; possibly TRBD1 or TRBD2 for D (5 bases each). Per the germline V gene, CDR1 is DFQATT and CDR2 is SNEGSKA (reference sequence). Trimming left V 6 bases short and J 13 bases short, with 25 bases between. CDR3 length equals 14 residues. CDR3: CSATRRDPQETQFF. CDR3 DNA: TGCAGTGCAACCCGACGGGACCCCCAAGAGACCCAGTTCTTC.

This chain uses TRBV29-1 with TRBJ1-4; D ambiguous. Germline V CDR1 and CDR2: SQVTM, ANQGSEA. This CDR3 region has 14 residues. V was pared by 7 bases and J by 8 bases, with 20 bases between. This CDR3 is CSASSGPLYEKLFF. The CDR3 nucleotides read TGCAGCGCTTCCTCCGGTCCTCTCTACGAAAAACTGTTTTTT.

The chain joins TRBV5-6 to TRBJ1-1, with D possibly being TRBD1 (6 bases). The germline V gene has CDR1 SGHDT and CDR2 YYEEEE. The CDR3 loop spans 13 amino acids. V was trimmed by 2 bases and J by 6 bases, leaving 11 bases between them. The CDR3 here is CASSFTGPSEAFF. CDR3 nucleotide sequence: TGTGCCAGCAGCTTCACAGGGCCCTCTGAAGCTTTCTTT.

J is TRBJ1-5 and V is TRBV18; the D gene is possibly TRBD1 (6 bases). Germline V lookup: CDR1 KGHSH, CDR2 LQKENI. The germline V and J ends were trimmed by 4 bases and 11 bases, with 12 bases remaining between them. The CDR3 length is 12 residues. In nucleotides, the CDR3 is TGTGCCAGCTCACACAGGGATGCGGCCCAGCATTTT. It yields the protein CASSHRDAAQHF.

The chain combines TRBV5-6 with TRBJ2-5; 8 bases match TRBD2. CDR1 SGHDT and CDR2 YYEEEE come from the germline V gene. V lost 2 bases and J lost 11; bases outside the gene matches: 23. CDR3 size: 18 residues. In DNA, the CDR3 is TGTGCCAGCAGCTTAGACCGAGCGGGAGCCCGTATTTACAATGAGCAGTACTTC. Its protein is CASSLDRAGARIYNEQYF. Filled out from reference TRBV5-6 and TRBJ2-5, the complete variable domain reads DAGVTQSPTHLIKTRGQQVTLRCSPKSGHDTVSWYQQALGQGPQFIFQYYEEEERQRGNFPDRFSGHQFPNYSSELNVNALLLGDSALYLCASSLDRAGARIYNEQYFGPGTRLLVL.

This clonotype was seen more than once but under ten times. This chain joins TRBV3-1 and TRBJ1-2, with TRBD1 identical over 8 bases. CDR3 length: 16 amino acids. V lost 0 bases and J lost 2; bases outside the gene matches: 5. The germline V gene has CDR1 LGHDT and CDR2 YNNKEL (reference sequence). The CDR3 DNA follows: TGTGCCAGCAGCCAAGATCCGAGACAGGGGAACTATGGCTACACCTTC. It encodes CASSQDPRQGNYGYTF.

This sequence joins TRBV20-1 and TRBJ2-4; 9 positions agree with TRBD2. CDR1 and CDR2 (germline): DFQATT, SNEGSKA (reference sequence). Germline trimming cut 5 bases from V and 0 bases from J; bases unmatched to any gene: 14. The CDR3 extends over 18 amino acids. CDR3 sequence: CSAVSPGLADLAKNIQYF. The CDR3 DNA follows: TGCAGTGCTGTGAGCCCGGGACTAGCAGACCTAGCCAAAAACATTCAGTACTTC.

This sequence joins TRBV7-9 and TRBJ2-5; D remains unclear. V was trimmed by 6 bases and J by 11 bases, leaving 19 bases between them. The CDR3 has 13 amino acids. Germline CDR1 and CDR2: SEHNR and FQNEAQ (reference sequence). Here the CDR3 DNA reads TGTGCCAGCAGTCCCCGGCAGCTCAATGAGCAGTACTTC. Protein sequence: CASSPRQLNEQYF.

The CDR3 DNA follows: TGTGCCATCAGTGGCAGACAGGGGGACACTGAAGCTTTCTTT. Translated, it gives CAISGRQGDTEAFF. V gene TRBV10-3 combines with J gene TRBJ1-1, with 9 bases that match TRBD1. Per the germline V gene, CDR1 is ENHRY and CDR2 is SYGVKD. Trimming cost V 4 bases and J 3 bases; bases outside gene matches: 3. CDR3 length: 14 residues.

The chain is built from TRBV29-1 and TRBJ1-1; no firm D call. The CDR3 runs to 17 residues. CDR1 is SQVTM, CDR2 ANQGSEA, per germline. Trimming cost V 3 bases and J 0 bases, with 20 bases left between them. The CDR3, as DNA: TGCAGCGTTGACGATGGACCAGGACGGCAGTTGAACACTGAAGCTTTCTTT. This codes for CSVDDGPGRQLNTEAFF. Together with reference TRBV29-1 and TRBJ1-1, the CDR3 gives the full variable domain: SAVISQKPSRDICQRGTSLTIQCQVDSQVTMMFWYRQQPGQSLTLIATANQGSEATYESGFVIDKFPISRPNLTFSTLTVSNMSPEDSSIYLCSVDDGPGRQLNTEAFFGQGTRLTVV.

This clonotype was observed at least ten times. J is TRBJ1-5 and V is TRBV28; no clear D. V was trimmed by 5 bases and J by 3 bases, leaving 17 bases between them. In germline, CDR1 is MDHEN, CDR2 SYDVKM. The CDR3 runs to 16 residues. Here the CDR3 DNA reads TGTGCCAGCAGTCCACCGTCGGGCCTAGACAATCAGCCCCAGCATTTT. Amino acids: CASSPPSGLDNQPQHF.

The chain employs TRBV20-1 and TRBJ2-2; D may correspond to TRBD1 or TRBD2 (7 bases each). The CDR3 is 15 residues long. The V gene's germline CDR1 is DFQATT and CDR2 SNEGSKA (reference sequence). Between the trimmed V and J ends, which lost 6 bases and 2 bases, there was a span of 16 bases. The CDR3 nucleotides read TGCAGTGCCAGGGGGGGACAAAACAACACCGGGGAGCTGTTTTTT. As protein: CSARGGQNNTGELFF.

The gene calls are TRBV12-3 or TRBV12-4 and TRBJ1-2; D possibly corresponds to TRBD1 (6 bases). This CDR3 has 14 residues. V lost 7 bases and J 8 bases, leaving 20 bases between the germline ends. CDR3 nucleotides: TGTGCCAGCACCTTTGTTGTAGAGGGACAAGGCTACACCTTC. It codes for CASTFVVEGQGYTF.

This clonotype was seen ten or more times. The chain recombines TRBV7-9 with TRBJ2-1, with 8 bases that match TRBD1. Trimming cost V 5 bases and J 5 bases; bases outside gene matches: 2. Per germline, CDR1 SEHNR and CDR2 FQNEAQ (reference sequence). The length of the CDR3 is 13 residues. The CDR3 DNA sequence: TGTGCCAGCAGCCCGGGACAGGACAATGAGCAGTTCTTC. As protein: CASSPGQDNEQFF.

There are a few counts of this clonotype. The chain recombines TRBV20-1 with TRBJ2-1; 8 bases are a match to TRBD2. CDR3 length equals 14 residues. Germline CDR1 reads DFQATT; CDR2 reads SNEGSKA (reference sequence). V dropped 5 bases and J dropped 10; count of bases not matched to a gene: 13. DNA for the CDR3: TGCAGTGCTCCAGGGACTAGACCATACCCCGAGCAGTTCTTC. This gives the protein CSAPGTRPYPEQFF.

This clonotype appeared many times. The V gene is TRBV10-3, the J gene TRBJ2-1, with 7 bases lining up with TRBD2. The CDR3 spans 16 residues. From germline, CDR1 is ENHRY and CDR2 SYGVKD. After removal of 6 bases from V and 4 bases from J, the junction contained 12 bases not matched to a gene. The CDR3 bases are TGTGCCATCAGCCCTCATCTAGCGGACGAATACAATGAGCAGTTCTTC. It encodes CAISPHLADEYNEQFF.

The V gene is TRBV27, the J gene TRBJ2-7; 9 nucleotides align to TRBD1. There are 15 residues in the CDR3. V dropped 7 bases and J dropped 0; count of bases not matched to a gene: 7. In germline, CDR1 is MNHEY, CDR2 SMNVEV (reference sequence). CDR3 nucleotide sequence: TGTGCCAGCAACCGGGGACAGGGAAGCTCCTACGAGCAGTACTTC. This encodes CASNRGQGSSYEQYF.